A selection of T cell receptor beta chains follows, all from one sample in a study of CD8 T cells in Susac syndrome. TCRdb used MiXCR to reprocess the immunoSEQ multiplex PCR reads, holding one entry per CDR3 protein. The table records 60,000 to 75,000 distinct CDR3 sequences, around 95% of them present only once. The specimen was CD8+ T cells from PBMCs. These receptors were taken from a human donor in good health. Each CDR3 is given with its conserved first and last residue. A D gene is named only where the DNA matches it firmly. Clone size is not always given. Where it is, it says once, few, many or a class for expanded clones.

CASSETGTYNEQFF,TGTGCCAGCAGCGAGACCGGTACCTACAATGAGCAGTTCTTC,.,TRBJ2-1,TRBV7-9,.
CASSSGTGGQETQYF,TGTGCCAGCAGTTCCGGGACAGGGGGTCAAGAGACCCAGTACTTC,TRBD1,TRBJ2-5,TRBV12-3/TRBV12-4,.
CASSHAQGFSNQPQHF,TGCGCCAGCAGCCACGCGCAGGGATTTAGCAATCAGCCCCAGCATTTT,.,TRBJ1-5,TRBV4-1,.
CASSLGIGGQETQYF,TGTGCCAGCAGCTTGGGAATCGGAGGACAAGAGACCCAGTACTTC,.,TRBJ2-5,TRBV7-8,.
CASSQNGQGTETQYF,TGTGCCAGCAGCCAGAACGGACAGGGGACGGAGACCCAGTACTTC,TRBD1,TRBJ2-5,TRBV7-3,.
CASSDWGGTGELFF,TGTGCCAGCAGCGATTGGGGTGGCACCGGGGAGCTGTTTTTT,.,TRBJ2-2,TRBV7-2,.
CASSLLVHSGANVLTF,TGTGCCAGCAGTTTATTGGTGCATTCTGGGGCCAACGTCCTGACTTTC,.,TRBJ2-6,TRBV28,.
CASIERSGTEAFF,TGTGCCAGCATCGAGCGGTCGGGCACTGAAGCTTTCTTT,.,TRBJ1-1,TRBV7-9,few
CASSFEPGPTNEKLFF,TGTGCCAGCAGCTTTGAACCGGGACCTACTAATGAAAAACTGTTTTTT,.,TRBJ1-4,TRBV7-9,.
CASSVDGTGSSYNSPLHF,TGTGCCAGCAGCGTAGACGGGACAGGGAGCTCCTATAATTCACCCCTCCACTTT,TRBD1,TRBJ1-6,TRBV9,.
CATSRDIGQGNTEAFF,TGTGCCACCAGCAGAGACATCGGACAGGGAAACACTGAAGCTTTCTTT,TRBD1,TRBJ1-1,TRBV15,.
CSVTGDEQFF,TGCAGCGTTACGGGGGATGAGCAGTTCTTC,.,TRBJ2-1,TRBV29-1,.
CATSEWVSNQPQHF,TGTGCCACCAGCGAGTGGGTTAGCAATCAGCCCCAGCATTTT,.,TRBJ1-5,TRBV15,.
CASRNFPLVGTDTQYF,TGTGCCAGCAGAAATTTCCCCCTGGTAGGCACAGATACGCAGTATTTT,.,TRBJ2-3,TRBV27,once
CSVADSIEGYTF,TGCAGCGTCGCAGACAGCATTGAGGGCTACACCTTC,.,TRBJ1-2,TRBV29-1,.
CAASGVNQPQHF,TGTGCGGCGTCGGGAGTCAATCAGCCCCAGCATTTT,.,TRBJ1-5,TRBV19,.
CASSPSGTGEQYF,TGTGCCAGCAGCCCTAGCGGGACGGGTGAGCAGTACTTC,TRBD2,TRBJ2-7,TRBV7-3,.
CSVEELAGGYNEQFF,TGCAGCGTTGAAGAACTAGCGGGGGGCTACAATGAGCAGTTCTTC,TRBD2,TRBJ2-1,TRBV29-1,.
CASSQDDLGGSYNEQFF,TGCGCCAGCAGCCAAGATGACTTGGGGGGCTCGTACAATGAGCAGTTCTTC,.,TRBJ2-1,TRBV4-1,.
CASSQSGFRDRQETQYF,TGCGCCAGCAGCCAGTCCGGATTCCGGGACAGACAAGAGACCCAGTACTTC,TRBD1,TRBJ2-5,TRBV4-1,.
CAIGPANTEAFF,TGTGCCATCGGACCGGCCAACACTGAAGCTTTCTTT,.,TRBJ1-1,TRBV19,.
CATRAADNEQFF,TGTGCCACCAGAGCCGCTGACAATGAGCAGTTCTTC,.,TRBJ2-1,TRBV15,.
CASTPRRVNTEAFF,TGTGCCAGCACCCCGCGTAGGGTGAACACTGAAGCTTTCTTT,.,TRBJ1-1,TRBV6-1,.